A single sample is the source of the 8 T cell receptor beta chains below, sequenced in a study of blood T cell repertoires in COVID-19. TCRdb's copy holds only in-frame clones and misses some; the assay was immunoSEQ multiplex PCR. This table has some 180,000 clones, about four fifths appearing once. The sample consisted of peripheral blood. The receptors come from a woman older than 75 with acute or convalescent COVID-19.

The chain's CDR3 is CASTFTGYAAFF. As DNA, the CDR3 is TGTGCCAGCACGTTTACAGGGTATGCAGCTTTCTTT. The gene calls are TRBV2 and TRBJ1-1; maybe TRBD1 (6 bases). Germline-derived CDR1 and CDR2 are SNHLY and FYNNEI. The CDR3 contains 12 residues. Trimming took off 7 bases at V and 10 bases at J, with 16 bases between the two ends.

The rearrangement uses TRBV28 and TRBJ1-4; D is possibly TRBD1 (5 bases). Trimming shortened V by 6 bases and J by 2 bases, and 13 bases separated the two germline ends. From germline, CDR1 is MDHEN and CDR2 SYDVKM. This CDR3 region has 15 residues. The CDR3 region is CASSQTDVTNEKLFF. CDR3 coding DNA: TGTGCCAGCAGCCAGACAGATGTGACTAATGAAAAACTGTTTTTT.

The rearrangement joins TRBV29-1 to TRBJ1-4, with 7 bases identical to TRBD1. V dropped 6 bases and J dropped 3; count of bases not matched to a gene: 4. The CDR3 is 13 amino acids. Germline V gives CDR1 SQVTM, CDR2 ANQGSEA. CDR3 protein: CSVQGRANEKLFF. The CDR3 DNA follows: TGCAGCGTACAGGGGAGAGCTAATGAAAAACTGTTTTTT.

In its sample, this clone was seen a few times. DNA of the CDR3: TGTGCCAGCAGCTTCACCGGGACAGGGGGTTATGGTTCACCCCTCCACTTT. Encoded protein: CASSFTGTGGYGSPLHF. This chain joins TRBV7-2 and TRBJ1-6; 11 positions match TRBD1. V dropped 3 bases and J dropped 9; count of bases not matched to a gene: 10. This CDR3 comprises 17 residues. Germline CDR1 and CDR2: SGHTA and FQGNSA.

The CDR3: CASSTDSNQPQHF. CDR3 DNA sequence: TGTGCCAGCTCAACAGATAGCAATCAGCCCCAGCATTTT. V and J are TRBV28 and TRBJ1-5; D is unclear. In germline, CDR1 is MDHEN, CDR2 SYDVKM. This CDR3 comprises 13 residues. The germline V and J ends were trimmed by 8 bases and 0 bases, with 8 bases remaining between them.

The chain is built from TRBV24-1 and TRBJ2-1; 12 bases align to TRBD2. The germline V gene has CDR1 KGHDR and CDR2 SFDVKD. CDR3 length: 14 residues. The V and J ends lost 8 bases and 8 bases, in that order; junction bases with no gene match: 6. CDR3 protein: CATKTSGGRDEQFF. The CDR3 DNA reads TGTGCCACCAAGACTAGCGGGGGCCGCGATGAGCAGTTCTTC.

The J gene is TRBJ1-2, the V gene TRBV29-1; D might be TRBD1 (6 bases). Germline lookup yields CDR1 SQVTM and CDR2 ANQGSEA. The CDR3 spans 13 residues. V shed 6 bases and J shed 4 bases, with 15 bases lying between them. The CDR3 nucleotides read TGCAGCGTCGGATTGACAGGACTCTATGGCTACACCTTC. It codes for CSVGLTGLYGYTF.

V usage is TRBV19 and J usage is TRBJ1-6, with unresolved D. V was shortened by 7 bases and J by 7 bases, with 11 bases between the two germline ends. The CDR3 has 13 residues. Germline lookup yields CDR1 LNHDA and CDR2 SQIVND (reference sequence). DNA for the CDR3: TGTGCCAGTAACCCGGGAGACAATTCACCCCTCCACTTT. Amino acid sequence: CASNPGDNSPLHF.